These 23 T cell receptor beta chains came from one sample sequenced in a study of breast tumors, draining lymph nodes, adjacent tissues. Each CDR3 protein is one row after TCRdb ran MiXCR on the multiplex PCR reads. This sample has over 200,000 distinct CDR3 sequences, with about 30% found just once. Breast cancer patients provided tissue from their axillary draining lymph nodes. Sequenced: axillary lymph node tissue. These receptor sequences come from a female donor with breast cancer. Some clones in this sample may be carry-over from other donors' samples.

This chain uses TRBV5-1 with TRBJ1-4, with D tentatively TRBD1 (6 bases). The V gene's germline CDR1 is SGHRS and CDR2 YFSETQ. The CDR3 is 13 amino acids. The V end was cut by 0 bases, the J end by 10 bases, with 10 bases between. The CDR3 loop reads CASSLGGGGKLFF. The CDR3 DNA follows: TGCGCCAGCAGCTTGGGCGGAGGGGGAAAACTGTTTTTT.

On this clonotype itself: This may come from a read error, since a much larger clone is one base off. The V gene is TRBV7-9, the J gene TRBJ2-1, with D hard to call. The V gene's germline CDR1 is SEHNR and CDR2 FQNEAQ (reference sequence). This CDR3 is built from 15 residues. The germline V and J ends were trimmed by 1 base and 6 bases, with 13 bases remaining between them. The CDR3 DNA is TGTGCCAGCAGCTTAGTTCGAGCAAAAACCAATGAGCAGTTCTTC. It is translated as CASSLVRAKTNEQFF. Based on the CDR3 plus reference TRBV7-9 and TRBJ2-1, the full variable domain is DTGVSQNPRHKITKRGQNVTFRCDPISEHNRLYWYRQTLGQGPEFLTYFQNEAQLEKSRLLSDRFSAERPKGSFSTLEIQRTEQGDSAMYLCASSLVRAKTNEQFFGPGTRLTVL.

This clonotype was counted a few times. The chain is built from TRBV20-1 and TRBJ1-1; D is unresolved. V was shortened by 0 bases and J by 1 base, with 9 bases between the two germline ends. The CDR3 contains 14 residues. The germline CDR1 and CDR2 sequences are DFQATT and SNEGSKA (reference sequence). Written as DNA, the CDR3 is TGCAGTGCTAGAGATCCAGGCAAGAACACTGAAGCTTTCTTT. Translated: CSARDPGKNTEAFF.

This clonotype showed up many times. V usage is TRBV19 and J usage is TRBJ1-2; D is perhaps TRBD1 (5 bases). Trimming removed 3 bases at V and 3 bases at J, with 8 bases between. Germline V CDR1 and CDR2: LNHDA, SQIVND (reference sequence). The CDR3 is 13 amino acids. CDR3 bases: TGTGCCAGTAGTATTACGGGGGACTATGGCTACACCTTC. This gives the protein CASSITGDYGYTF.

This clonotype was observed at least ten times. The J gene is TRBJ2-3, the V gene TRBV20-1; D is uncertain. The V gene's germline CDR1 is DFQATT and CDR2 SNEGSKA (reference sequence). This CDR3 has 11 amino acids. Trimming took 0 bases from V and 7 from J, leaving 5 bases between them. CDR3 coding DNA: TGCAGTGCTAGAGATGCCCATACGCAGTATTTT. Translated, it gives CSARDAHTQYF.

This clonotype occurred many times. This chain uses TRBV6-5 with TRBJ2-3; no clear D. V was shortened by 5 bases and J by 4 bases, with 16 bases between the two germline ends. Germline values: CDR1 MNHEY, CDR2 SVGAGI. This CDR3 spans 15 amino acids. CDR3 sequence reads: CASSRTALGADTQYF. In DNA form, the CDR3 reads TGTGCCAGCAGTCGGACCGCACTTGGTGCAGATACGCAGTATTTT.

As to this clonotype: Since no conserved phenylalanine or tryptophan closes the CDR3, a read error is the likely cause. This chain joins TRBV10-3 and TRBJ1-6; D is unclear. The V and J ends lost 4 bases and 7 bases respectively, with 11 bases between them. The germline gives CDR1 ENHRY, CDR2 SYGVKD. The length of the CDR3 is 14 residues. CDR3 in DNA: TGTGCCATCAGTGGGTCAGGATCGAATTCACCCCTCCACCTT. It specifies CAISGSGSNSPLHL.

About this clonotype itself: The junction shows a germline mismatch at one end, possibly a read error. The chain links TRBV7-3 to TRBJ2-1, with TRBD2 identical over 11 bases. Germline CDR1 reads SGHTA; CDR2 reads FQGTGA. The CDR3 length is 15 residues. The CDR3 loop reads CASSLSTSGSTEQLF. CDR3 coding DNA: TGTGCCAGCAGCTTGAGCACTAGCGGGAGCACTGAGCAGCTCTTC.

There are many counts of this clonotype. This chain links TRBV19 with TRBJ1-5; 7 bases are a match to TRBD1. CDR1 and CDR2 from the germline V gene are LNHDA and SQIVND (reference sequence). CDR3 size: 14 residues. V gave up 7 bases and J gave up 7 bases; unmatched junction bases: 10. CDR3 protein: CASNDRALGQPQHF. Written as DNA, the CDR3 is TGTGCCAGTAACGACAGGGCCCTCGGGCAGCCCCAGCATTTT.

The rearrangement links TRBV18 to TRBJ2-2; TRBD1 matches at 9 bases. This CDR3 region has 15 residues. The germline gives CDR1 KGHSH, CDR2 LQKENI. The ends lost 5 bases at V and 1 base at J; junction bases unmatched: 2. CDR3 in amino acids: CASSRDRVNTGELFF. The CDR3 DNA reads as TGTGCCAGCTCAAGGGACAGGGTGAACACCGGGGAGCTGTTTTTT. The full variable domain, completed using reference TRBV18 and TRBJ2-2, is NAGVMQNPRHLVRRRGQEARLRCSPMKGHSHVYWYRQLPEEGLKFMVYLQKENIIDESGMPKERFSAEFPKEGPSILRIQQVVRGDSAAYFCASSRDRVNTGELFFGEGSRLTVL.

The rearrangement joins TRBV4-1 to TRBJ1-2, with TRBD1 as a possible D gene (6 bases). The CDR3 runs 14 residues. V gave up 2 bases and J gave up 4 bases, with 11 bases separating them. Germline-derived CDR1 and CDR2 are MGHRA and YSYEKL. CDR3 DNA: TGCGCCAGCAGCCAAAAGGGGGGAAGCTATGGCTACACCTTC. This sequence encodes CASSQKGGSYGYTF.

This clonotype was seen ten or more times. The chain recombines TRBV5-5 with TRBJ2-1, with D perhaps TRBD1 (6 bases). The germline gives CDR1 SGHKS, CDR2 YYEKEE (reference sequence). The CDR3 totals 15 residues. The germline V and J ends were trimmed by 4 bases and 3 bases, with 14 bases remaining between them. The CDR3 loop is CASSPGLGGYNEQFF. CDR3 in DNA: TGTGCCAGCAGCCCAGGATTAGGGGGCTACAATGAGCAGTTCTTC.

The chain employs TRBV5-1 and TRBJ2-3, with TRBD1 matching 9 bases. Germline CDR1 is SGHRS and CDR2 is YFSETQ. This CDR3 region has 15 residues. V lost 1 base, J lost 11 bases, and 11 bases stayed unmatched. The CDR3 nucleotides are TGCGCCAGCAGCTTGACGGGGACAGGGTGGAATGAGCAGTATTTT. This codes for CASSLTGTGWNEQYF.

This clonotype was detected many times. The chain is built from TRBV14 and TRBJ2-7; D unclear. There are 11 residues in the CDR3. V lost 1 base and J 4 bases, leaving 2 bases between the germline ends. Per germline, CDR1 SGHDN and CDR2 FVKESK. The CDR3 nucleotides read TGTGCCAGCAGCCAAGTTTACGAGCAGTACTTC. It yields the protein CASSQVYEQYF.

This clonotype was picked up one time. A read error may be the cause here, since a much bigger clone is one base away. This rearrangement joins TRBV5-1 to TRBJ2-1; D might be TRBD2 (6 bases). This CDR3 has 17 amino acids. Germline CDR1 reads SGHRS; CDR2 reads YFSETQ. Here the CDR3 DNA reads TGTGCCAGCAGCACGAAACTAGCAACTAGCTCCTACGATGAGCAGTTCTTC. Encoded protein: CASSTKLATSSYDEQFF.

The chain is built from TRBV24-1 and TRBJ2-3, with 14 positions matching TRBD2. After removal of 4 bases from V and 4 bases from J, the junction contained 3 bases not matched to a gene. Looked up from germline, CDR1 is KGHDR and CDR2 is SFDVKD. The CDR3 extends over 16 amino acids. CDR3 DNA: TGTGCCACCAGTGAGGGGACTAGCGGGGGTGCAGATACGCAGTATTTT. Its protein product is CATSEGTSGGADTQYF.

Regarding this clonotype: Since a much larger clone is just one base distant, this may be a read error. J is TRBJ2-4 and V is TRBV7-2, with 12 bases identical to TRBD1. The CDR3 covers 15 residues. Germline V CDR1 and CDR2: SGHTA, FQGNSA. The CDR3 DNA follows: TGTGCCAGCAGCTCGGGACAGGGGGCCAAAAACATTCAGGACTTC. Encoded protein: CASSSGQGAKNIQDF.

This clonotype was seen at least ten times. V and J are TRBV5-1 and TRBJ2-1, with D perhaps assigned TRBD1 or TRBD2 (5 bases each). The V end was cut by 2 bases, the J end by 7 bases, with 16 bases between. Germline-derived CDR1 and CDR2 are SGHRS and YFSETQ. The CDR3 runs to 15 residues. The CDR3 reads CASSFRGALVNEQFF. DNA for the CDR3: TGCGCCAGCAGCTTTAGAGGGGCACTAGTGAATGAGCAGTTCTTC. The complete variable domain, with remaining parts taken from reference TRBV5-1 and TRBJ2-1, reads KAGVTQTPRYLIKTRGQQVTLSCSPISGHRSVSWYQQTPGQGLQFLFEYFSETQRNKGNFPGRFSGRQFSNSRSEMNVSTLELGDSALYLCASSFRGALVNEQFFGPGTRLTVL.

There are many counts of this clonotype. V usage is TRBV5-1 and J usage is TRBJ2-7, with D perhaps TRBD1 (6 bases). The ends were cut back, 0 bases at V and 6 bases at J, with 10 bases in the middle. Germline CDR1 and CDR2: SGHRS and YFSETQ. The CDR3 contains 13 residues. This chain's CDR3 is CASSLVRGGEQYF. The CDR3, as DNA: TGCGCCAGCAGCTTGGTCAGGGGTGGCGAGCAGTACTTC.

The sample holds many counts of this clonotype. The chain carries TRBV7-2 and TRBJ2-3; TRBD2 might be the D (6 bases). CDR1 and CDR2 (germline): SGHTA, FQGNSA. V gave up 1 base and J gave up 4 bases, with 12 bases separating them. The CDR3 is 15 amino acids. The DNA of the CDR3 is TGTGCCAGCAGCTTAGTAGGAGGGAACGCAGATACGCAGTATTTT. Residues: CASSLVGGNADTQYF.

This clonotype has at least ten counts. The chain couples TRBV6-2 or TRBV6-3 to TRBJ2-3; 8 nucleotides agree with TRBD2. Unmatched junction bases numbered 4, after V lost 2 bases and J lost 3 bases. The CDR3 contains 15 residues. The germline V gene has CDR1 MNHEY and CDR2 SVGEGT. This CDR3 is CASSYAGGPTDTQYF. In nucleotides, the CDR3 is TGTGCCAGCAGTTACGCGGGAGGACCAACAGATACGCAGTATTTT.

This clonotype was recorded once. This chain uses TRBV7-6 with TRBJ2-3; 8 bases map to TRBD2. Germline V gene data show CDR1 as SGHVS and CDR2 as FNYEAQ. The CDR3 spans 16 residues. Germline trimming cut 4 bases from V and 3 bases from J; bases unmatched to any gene: 9. The CDR3 DNA sequence: TGTGCCAGCAGCTCGGGACTAGGAGGTATGACAGATACGCAGTATTTT. It yields the protein CASSSGLGGMTDTQYF.

V usage is TRBV2 and J usage is TRBJ2-3; D gene uncertain. V lost 6 bases and J lost 5, with 6 bases in between. CDR3 length: 11 amino acids. The germline V gene encodes CDR1 SNHLY and CDR2 FYNNEI. The CDR3 nucleotides read TGTGCCAGCAGAGTTGAAGATACGCAGTATTTT. It encodes CASRVEDTQYF.